The present T cell receptor beta chain was sequenced within a study of blood T cell repertoires in COVID-19. Whole-study context: Acute and convalescent COVID-19 samples came from the United States, Italy and Spain. T cells, B-cell-depleted T cells, or PBMCs supplied cDNA or gDNA.

It was during active infection that Seattle patients were enrolled and then longitudinally followed. How the authors handled the data: Nucleated cell number was recorded as an estimate derived from reference gene primer amplification. Clones were sequenced by immunoSEQ multiplex PCR, and TCRdb holds only the in-frame ones, with some missing. The V and J calls and clone size are taken from that table; D and trimming were inferred from the DNA. Of roughly 56,000 clones detected, roughly 87% appear once; the ten largest clones hold more than 40%. Sequenced input: peripheral blood. The receptor was isolated from an older woman with COVID-19, enrolled during active disease.

The CDR3 is CAVRREATRTGGYTF. In DNA form, the CDR3 reads TGTGCCGTCCGCCGAGAGGCTACTAGGACGGGTGGCTACACCTTC. The chain recombines TRBV10-3 with TRBJ1-2, with D uncertain. This CDR3 region has 15 residues. Germline lookup yields CDR1 ENHRY and CDR2 SYGVKD. The V gene lost 11 bases and the J gene lost 7 bases, with 26 bases spanning the gap.